This T cell receptor (beta chain) was found in a study of CD8+ T cells in alopecia areata. Findings of the study overall: With patients, TCR sharing proved less clear than in mice, a difference possibly related to HLA. In scalp and blood, many expanded lesional clones persisted during tofacitinib.

Note on this clone: Its antigen remains unidentified.

V was trimmed by 0 bases and J by 6 bases, leaving 5 bases between them. The CDR3 runs to 12 residues. Germline-derived CDR1 and CDR2 are SGHRS and YFSETQ. cDNA serving as the sequencing template came from extracted, reverse transcribed RNA. Profiling relied on immunoSEQ multiplex PCR, and the TCRdb table lists in-frame clones only, not all of them. Of about 190,000 clones in the sample, around three fifths were seen once. Treatment defined: oral pan-JAK inhibitor, 5-10 mg twice daily. Alopecia areata patients had lesional scalp punch biopsies and peripheral blood taken from them. Sorting separated CD4+ and CD8+ T cells out of PBMCs.

The chain joins TRBV5-1 to TRBJ2-3; D remains ambiguous. The clonotype comes from a human donor with alopecia areata. Material: CD8+ T cells sorted from blood, obtained at week 24, from a patient treated with tofacitinib. The CDR3, as DNA: TGCGCCAGCAGCTTGGCCGGTGATACGCAGTATTTT. Amino acid sequence: CASSLAGDTQYF. Supplemented by reference TRBV5-1 and TRBJ2-3, the full variable domain reads KAGVTQTPRYLIKTRGQQVTLSCSPISGHRSVSWYQQTPGQGLQFLFEYFSETQRNKGNFPGRFSGRQFSNSRSEMNVSTLELGDSALYLCASSLAGDTQYFGPGTRLTVL.